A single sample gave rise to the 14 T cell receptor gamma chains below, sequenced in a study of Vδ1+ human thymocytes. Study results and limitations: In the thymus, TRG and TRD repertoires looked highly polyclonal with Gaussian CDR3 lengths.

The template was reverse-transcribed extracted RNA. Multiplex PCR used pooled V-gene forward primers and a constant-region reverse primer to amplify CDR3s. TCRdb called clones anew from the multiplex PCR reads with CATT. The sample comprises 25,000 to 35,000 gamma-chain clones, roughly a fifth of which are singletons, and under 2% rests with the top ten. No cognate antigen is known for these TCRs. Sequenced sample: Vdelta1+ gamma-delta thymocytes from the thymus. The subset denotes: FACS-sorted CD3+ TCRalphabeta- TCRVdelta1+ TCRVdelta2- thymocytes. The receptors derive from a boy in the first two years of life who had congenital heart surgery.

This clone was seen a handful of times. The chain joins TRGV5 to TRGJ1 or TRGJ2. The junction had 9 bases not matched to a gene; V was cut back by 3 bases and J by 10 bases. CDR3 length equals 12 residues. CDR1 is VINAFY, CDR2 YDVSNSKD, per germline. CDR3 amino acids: CATWDFPLKKLF. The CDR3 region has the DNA TGTGCCACCTGGGACTTTCCCCTAAAGAAACTCTTT.

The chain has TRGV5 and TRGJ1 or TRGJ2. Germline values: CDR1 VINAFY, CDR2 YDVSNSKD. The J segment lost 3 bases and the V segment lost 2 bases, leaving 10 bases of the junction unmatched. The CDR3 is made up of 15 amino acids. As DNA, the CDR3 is TGTGCCACCTGGGACATCTACGACGCTTATTATAAGAAACTCTTT. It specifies CATWDIYDAYYKKLF.

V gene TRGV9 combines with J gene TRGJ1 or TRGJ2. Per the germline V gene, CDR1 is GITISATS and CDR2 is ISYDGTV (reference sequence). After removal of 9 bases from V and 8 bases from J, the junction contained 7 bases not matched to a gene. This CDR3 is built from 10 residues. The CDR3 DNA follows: TGTGCCTTGGAGTCCCATAAGAAACTCTTT. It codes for CALESHKKLF.

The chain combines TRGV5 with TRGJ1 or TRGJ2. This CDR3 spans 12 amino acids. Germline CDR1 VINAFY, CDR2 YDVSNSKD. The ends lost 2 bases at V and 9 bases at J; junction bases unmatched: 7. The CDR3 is CATWDTPTKKLF. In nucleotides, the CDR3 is TGTGCCACCTGGGACACCCCAACTAAGAAACTCTTT.

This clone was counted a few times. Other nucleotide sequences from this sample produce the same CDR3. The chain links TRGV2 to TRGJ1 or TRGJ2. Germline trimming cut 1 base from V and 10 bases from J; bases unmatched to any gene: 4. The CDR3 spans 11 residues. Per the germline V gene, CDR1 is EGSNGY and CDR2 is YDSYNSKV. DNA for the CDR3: TGTGCCACCTGGGACGGTTTGAAGAAACTCTTT. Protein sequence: CATWDGLKKLF.

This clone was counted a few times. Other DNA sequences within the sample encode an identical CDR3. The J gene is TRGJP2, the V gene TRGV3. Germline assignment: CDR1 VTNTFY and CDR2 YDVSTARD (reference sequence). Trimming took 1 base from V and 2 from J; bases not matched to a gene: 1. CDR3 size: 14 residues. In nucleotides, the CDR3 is TGTGCCACCTGGGACAGAAGTAGTGATTGGATCAAGACGTTT. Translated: CATWDRSSDWIKTF.

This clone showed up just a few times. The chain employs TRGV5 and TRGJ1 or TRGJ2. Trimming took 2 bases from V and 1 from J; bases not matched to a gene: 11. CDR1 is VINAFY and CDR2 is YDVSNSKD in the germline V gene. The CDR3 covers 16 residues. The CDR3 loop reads CATWDKSMANYYKKLF. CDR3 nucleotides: TGTGCCACCTGGGACAAATCCATGGCCAATTATTATAAGAAACTCTTT.

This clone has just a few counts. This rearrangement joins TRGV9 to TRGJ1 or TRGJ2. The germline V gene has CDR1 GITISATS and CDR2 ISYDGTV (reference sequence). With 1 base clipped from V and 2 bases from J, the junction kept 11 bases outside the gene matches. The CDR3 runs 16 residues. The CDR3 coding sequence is TGTGCCTTGTGGGAGGTCCAAAGGGCGGATTATTATAAGAAACTCTTT. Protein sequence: CALWEVQRADYYKKLF.

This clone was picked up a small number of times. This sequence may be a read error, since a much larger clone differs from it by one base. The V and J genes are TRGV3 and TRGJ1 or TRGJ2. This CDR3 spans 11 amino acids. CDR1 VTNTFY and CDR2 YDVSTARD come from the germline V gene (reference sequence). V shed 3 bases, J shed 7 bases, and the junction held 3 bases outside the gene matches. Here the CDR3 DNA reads TGTGCCACCTGGGACGTGTATAAGAAACTCTTT. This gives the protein CATWDVYKKLF.

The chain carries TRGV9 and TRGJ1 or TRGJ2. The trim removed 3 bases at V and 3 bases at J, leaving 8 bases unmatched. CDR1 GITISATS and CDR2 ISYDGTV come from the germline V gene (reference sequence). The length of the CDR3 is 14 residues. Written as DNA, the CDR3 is TGTGCCTTGTGGGAGCGGAGAGGTTATTATAAGAAACTCTTT. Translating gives CALWERRGYYKKLF.

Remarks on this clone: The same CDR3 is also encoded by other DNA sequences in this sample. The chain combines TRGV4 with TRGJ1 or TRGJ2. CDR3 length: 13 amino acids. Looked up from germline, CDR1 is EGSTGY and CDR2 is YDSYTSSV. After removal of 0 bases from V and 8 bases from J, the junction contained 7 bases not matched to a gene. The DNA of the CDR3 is TGTGCCACCTGGGATGGGCCGACAGATAAGAAACTCTTT. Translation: CATWDGPTDKKLF.

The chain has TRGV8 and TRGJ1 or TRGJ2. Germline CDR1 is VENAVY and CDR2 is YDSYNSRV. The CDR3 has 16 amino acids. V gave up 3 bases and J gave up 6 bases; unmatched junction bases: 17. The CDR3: CATWDPRYYVSYKKLF. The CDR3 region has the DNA TGTGCCACCTGGGATCCACGTTATTATGTTAGTTATAAGAAACTCTTT.

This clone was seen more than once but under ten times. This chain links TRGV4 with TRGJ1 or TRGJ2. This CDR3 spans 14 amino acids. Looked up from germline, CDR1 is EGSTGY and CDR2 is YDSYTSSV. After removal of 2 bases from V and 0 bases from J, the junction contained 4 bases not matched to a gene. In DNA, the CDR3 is TGTGCCACCTGGGATGTGCTGAATTATTATAAGAAACTCTTT. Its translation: CATWDVLNYYKKLF.

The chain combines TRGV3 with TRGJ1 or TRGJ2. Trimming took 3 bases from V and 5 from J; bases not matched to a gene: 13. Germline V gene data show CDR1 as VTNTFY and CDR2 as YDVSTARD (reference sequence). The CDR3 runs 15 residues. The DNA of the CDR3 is TGTGCCACCTGGGACCTCCGGTCGCTAGATTATAAGAAACTCTTT. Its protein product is CATWDLRSLDYKKLF.